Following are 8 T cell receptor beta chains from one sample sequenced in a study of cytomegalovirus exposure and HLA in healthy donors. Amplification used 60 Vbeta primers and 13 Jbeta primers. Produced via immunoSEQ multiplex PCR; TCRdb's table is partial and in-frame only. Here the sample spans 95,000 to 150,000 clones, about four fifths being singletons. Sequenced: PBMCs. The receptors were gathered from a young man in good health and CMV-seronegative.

CDR3 bases: TGCGCCAGCAGCTTGGTAACAGGGTATGAGCAGTACTTC. Residues: CASSLVTGYEQYF. The chain joins TRBV5-1 to TRBJ2-7; possible D gene TRBD1, 6 bases. Trimming removed 0 bases at V and 7 bases at J, with 11 bases between. CDR1 is SGHRS and CDR2 is YFSETQ in the germline V gene. This CDR3 has 13 residues. Combining the CDR3 with reference TRBV5-1 and TRBJ2-7 gives the whole variable domain KAGVTQTPRYLIKTRGQQVTLSCSPISGHRSVSWYQQTPGQGLQFLFEYFSETQRNKGNFPGRFSGRQFSNSRSEMNVSTLELGDSALYLCASSLVTGYEQYFGPGTRLTVT.

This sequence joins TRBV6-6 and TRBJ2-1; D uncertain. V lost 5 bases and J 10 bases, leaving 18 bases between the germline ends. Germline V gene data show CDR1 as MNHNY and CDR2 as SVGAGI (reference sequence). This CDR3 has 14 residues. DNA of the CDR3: TGTGCCAGCAGTGACCTCTATAATGAGGAGGAGCAGTTCTTC. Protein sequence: CASSDLYNEEEQFF.

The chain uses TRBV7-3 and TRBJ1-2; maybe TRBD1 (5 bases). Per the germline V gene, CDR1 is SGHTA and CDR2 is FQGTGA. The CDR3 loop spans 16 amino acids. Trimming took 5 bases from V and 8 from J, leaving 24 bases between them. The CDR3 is CASSQGGGGDPQGYTF. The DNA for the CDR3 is TGTGCCAGCAGCCAAGGCGGGGGAGGGGACCCTCAGGGCTACACCTTC.

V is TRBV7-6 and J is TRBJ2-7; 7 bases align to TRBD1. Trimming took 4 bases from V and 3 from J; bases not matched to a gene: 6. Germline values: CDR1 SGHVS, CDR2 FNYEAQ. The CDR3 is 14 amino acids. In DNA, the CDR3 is TGTGCCAGCAGCTCGTCCCGGGACAGCTACGAGCAGTACTTC. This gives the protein CASSSSRDSYEQYF.

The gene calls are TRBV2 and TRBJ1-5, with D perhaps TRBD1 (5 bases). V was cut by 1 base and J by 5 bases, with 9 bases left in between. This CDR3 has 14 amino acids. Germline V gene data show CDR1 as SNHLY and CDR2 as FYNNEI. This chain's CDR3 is CASSEDTRDQPQHF. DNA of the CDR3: TGTGCCAGCAGTGAAGATACCAGGGATCAGCCCCAGCATTTT.

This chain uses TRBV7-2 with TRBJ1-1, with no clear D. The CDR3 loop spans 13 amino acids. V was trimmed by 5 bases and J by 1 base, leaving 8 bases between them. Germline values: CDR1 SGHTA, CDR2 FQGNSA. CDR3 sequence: CASSLVQNTEAFF. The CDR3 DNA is TGTGCCAGCAGCCTGGTACAGAACACTGAAGCTTTCTTT.

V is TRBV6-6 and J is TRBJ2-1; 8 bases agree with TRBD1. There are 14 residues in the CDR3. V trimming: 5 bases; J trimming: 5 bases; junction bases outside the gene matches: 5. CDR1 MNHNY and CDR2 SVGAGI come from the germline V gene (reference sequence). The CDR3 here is CASSQGQADNEQFF. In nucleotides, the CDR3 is TGTGCCAGCAGTCAGGGACAGGCCGACAATGAGCAGTTCTTC.

CDR3 loop: CASSESYGGSYEQYF. In DNA form, the CDR3 reads TGTGCCAGCAGTGAAAGCTACGGGGGTTCCTACGAGCAGTACTTC. This chain uses TRBV6-1 with TRBJ2-7, with D perhaps matching TRBD2 (6 bases). The germline gives CDR1 MNHNS, CDR2 SASEGT. Trimming left V 2 bases short and J 1 base short, with 12 bases between. This CDR3 comprises 15 residues.